These 5 T cell receptor beta chains were all obtained from the same sample, sequenced in a study of CD8 T cells in Susac syndrome. Random-hexamer reverse transcription was applied to about 0.45 to 1 ug RNA. TCRdb re-called the immunoSEQ multiplex PCR reads with MiXCR, one entry per CDR3 protein. The sample includes around 81,000 distinct CDR3 sequences, roughly 94% seen only once; the top ten take approximately 0.94%. The source material was CD8+ T cells from PBMCs. These receptors were collected from a human donor with Susac syndrome.

This sequence joins TRBV4-1 and TRBJ1-1; D is ambiguous. The V gene's germline CDR1 is MGHRA and CDR2 YSYEKL. CDR3 length: 14 amino acids. Trimming took off 4 bases at V and 10 bases at J, with 19 bases between the two ends. CDR3 DNA sequence: TGCGCCAGCAGCCCGGCCGAAACCCAACGCGGAGCTTTCTTT. It translates to CASSPAETQRGAFF.

The V call is TRBV5-6, the J call TRBJ2-5; 8 bases line up with TRBD2. CDR1 and CDR2 from the germline V gene are SGHDT and YYEEEE. With V trimmed by 1 base and J by 3 bases, 8 bases remained unmatched. The CDR3 extends over 16 amino acids. The CDR3 DNA sequence: TGTGCCAGCAGCTTGCCCCTTTGGCGGGAGGAAGAGACCCAGTACTTC. This encodes CASSLPLWREEETQYF.

This chain uses TRBV20-1 with TRBJ2-7; D might be TRBD1 (6 bases). Trimming left V 5 bases short and J 6 bases short, with 17 bases between. Per germline, CDR1 DFQATT and CDR2 SNEGSKA (reference sequence). The CDR3 extends over 13 amino acids. CDR3 in amino acids: CSAGQMSGLEQYF. CDR3 nucleotides: TGCAGTGCTGGACAGATGAGTGGTCTCGAGCAGTACTTC.

The chain joins TRBV7-9 to TRBJ2-3; D may be TRBD1 (6 bases). Germline lookup yields CDR1 SEHNR and CDR2 FQNEAQ (reference sequence). This CDR3 contains 18 residues. Trimming cost V 5 bases and J 1 base, with 22 bases left between them. CDR3 nucleotide sequence: TGTGCCAGCAGCCCTGTAGGCCGCCCTGGGGGCGGCACAGATACGCAGTATTTT. It is translated as CASSPVGRPGGGTDTQYF.

V and J are TRBV27 and TRBJ2-2; maybe TRBD2 (5 bases). Trimming removed 4 bases from V and 12 bases from J, with 9 bases in between. Germline V gene lookup returns CDR1 MNHEY and CDR2 SMNVEV (reference sequence). The CDR3 covers 11 residues. CDR3: CASSSEGKLFF. The CDR3 DNA reads TGTGCCAGCAGTTCAGAGGGAAAGCTGTTTTTT.